A single sample gave rise to the 16 T cell receptor beta chains below, sequenced in a study of T cells in Graves' hyperthyroidism and ophthalmopathy. TCR beta CDR3 regions were amplified from RNA transcripts. Primed by the HTBI set, a first-round RT-PCR was run on the TCR CDR3. TCRdb re-derived calls from the multiplex PCR reads in MiXCR, one entry per CDR3 protein. Among fewer than 450,000 distinct CDR3 sequences listed, more than 12% were seen once. Sequencing was performed on blood. These receptors originate from a man over 45 with Graves' ophthalmopathy.

This clonotype was counted many times. The chain combines TRBV29-1 with TRBJ1-5, with a possible D match to TRBD1 (5 bases). The V gene's germline CDR1 is SQVTM and CDR2 ANQGSEA. V was clipped by 6 bases and J by 4 bases, with 16 bases between them. CDR3 length: 14 residues. CDR3 in DNA: TGCAGCGTCCGCGGGACGGATCCTAATCAGCCCCAGCATTTT. Its translation is CSVRGTDPNQPQHF.

This clonotype was counted at least ten times. The rearrangement joins TRBV29-1 to TRBJ1-2; TRBD1 might be the D (6 bases). CDR1 SQVTM and CDR2 ANQGSEA come from the germline V gene. V gave up 3 bases and J gave up 5 bases, with 22 bases separating them. The CDR3 is 16 amino acids. DNA for the CDR3: TGCAGCGTTGATTGGCAGGGGAGAGGTCGATCGTATGGCTACACCTTC. Translation gives CSVDWQGRGRSYGYTF.

This clonotype was recorded many times. This chain uses TRBV7-9 with TRBJ2-1; D gene ambiguous. This CDR3 region has 11 residues. Germline V CDR1 and CDR2: SEHNR, FQNEAQ (reference sequence). The V end was cut by 3 bases, the J end by 8 bases, with 5 bases between. CDR3 protein: CASSLNYEQFF. The CDR3 nucleotides read TGTGCCAGCAGCTTGAACTATGAGCAGTTCTTC.

This clonotype has just a few counts. The chain links TRBV5-1 to TRBJ2-2, with D unresolved. The germline CDR1 and CDR2 sequences are SGHRS and YFSETQ. V lost 0 bases and J lost 6, with 9 bases in between. The CDR3 length is 14 residues. CDR3 nucleotides: TGCGCCAGCAGCTTGGTAAGATCGTCCGGGGAGCTGTTTTTT. Translated: CASSLVRSSGELFF.

The sample holds many counts of this clonotype. V and J are TRBV7-8 and TRBJ1-2, with 9 positions matching TRBD1. CDR1 is SGHVS, CDR2 FQNEAQ, per germline. V shed 7 bases, J shed 7 bases, and the junction held 13 bases outside the gene matches. This CDR3 spans 15 amino acids. CDR3 coding DNA: TGTGCCAGCAACAACAGGACAGGGGCTCTCGGTGGCTACACCTTC. Protein product: CASNNRTGALGGYTF.

This clonotype was recorded a few times. The V and J genes are TRBV24-1 and TRBJ2-7, with TRBD1 matching over 7 bases. This CDR3 contains 15 residues. CDR1 is KGHDR, CDR2 SFDVKD, per germline. The trim removed 4 bases at V and 0 bases at J, leaving 5 bases unmatched. This CDR3 reads CATSDPGQSSYEQYF. In DNA form, the CDR3 reads TGTGCCACCAGTGACCCGGGACAGAGCTCCTACGAGCAGTACTTC.

This clonotype was observed many times. This chain uses TRBV18 with TRBJ2-7, with D possibly TRBD1 on 6 matching bases. CDR1 is KGHSH and CDR2 is LQKENI in the germline V gene. Trimming stripped 5 bases from V and 9 bases from J, with 23 bases between. The CDR3 is 15 amino acids. CDR3 DNA sequence: TGTGCCAGCTCATTACGGGCGACCGTACTACAGGGGCAGTACTTC. This codes for CASSLRATVLQGQYF.

The CDR3 is CASSLRQGLNTEAFF. CDR3 nucleotides: TGCGCCAGCAGCTTACGACAGGGCTTGAACACTGAAGCTTTCTTT. The chain couples TRBV5-1 to TRBJ1-1; 7 bases align to TRBD1. J gave up 0 bases and V 2 bases, and 4 bases lay outside the gene matches. The CDR3 sequence is 15 residues long. CDR1 and CDR2 (germline): SGHRS, YFSETQ.

Comments on this clonotype: This may arise from a read error, as a much more abundant clone is one base away. The chain recombines TRBV5-6 with TRBJ2-7, with TRBD1 as a possible D gene (6 bases). The CDR3 sequence is 16 residues long. Germline CDR1 and CDR2: SGHDT and YYEEEE. CDR3 sequence reads: CASSAPVRDTAYGQYF. The CDR3 DNA reads TGTGCCAGCAGCGCCCCCGTTCGGGACACAGCCTACGGGCAGTACTTC.

This clonotype has ten or more counts. The V call is TRBV28, the J call TRBJ1-1; D remains ambiguous. The ends were cut back, 4 bases at V and 0 bases at J, with 9 bases in the middle. This CDR3 region has 14 residues. CDR1 and CDR2 (germline): MDHEN, SYDVKM. The CDR3 DNA reads as TGTGCCAGCAGTTCCCCCTCGATGAACACTGAAGCTTTCTTT. This sequence encodes CASSSPSMNTEAFF.

The rearrangement links TRBV5-4 to TRBJ2-3; 9 bases agree with TRBD2. The CDR3 has 16 residues. Germline V gives CDR1 SGHNT, CDR2 YYREEE (reference sequence). The junction had 12 bases not matched to a gene; V was cut back by 5 bases and J by 5 bases. Here the CDR3 reads CASRQRLAGLGDTQYF. CDR3 in DNA: TGTGCCAGCAGACAACGCCTAGCGGGACTGGGAGATACGCAGTATTTT.

This clonotype was detected ten times or more. The gene calls are TRBV3-1 and TRBJ2-3, with 11 positions matching TRBD2. Unmatched junction bases numbered 10, after V lost 0 bases and J lost 5 bases. Per the germline V gene, CDR1 is LGHDT and CDR2 is YNNKEL (reference sequence). This CDR3 region has 18 residues. DNA for the CDR3: TGTGCCAGCAGCCAAGACTCACTACTAGCGGGAGTTGGAGATACGCAGTATTTT. As protein: CASSQDSLLAGVGDTQYF.

This clonotype was seen only a few times. V usage is TRBV12-3 or TRBV12-4 and J usage is TRBJ2-3, with 8 bases matching TRBD1. V was clipped by 6 bases and J by 1 base; unmatched bases: 6. The CDR3 sequence is 15 residues long. CDR3 sequence reads: CASRSAGGGTDTQYF. In nucleotides, the CDR3 is TGTGCCAGCAGGTCGGCAGGGGGCGGCACAGATACGCAGTATTTT.

This clonotype showed up many times. The genes are TRBV28 and TRBJ1-1, with D uncertain. With 8 bases removed from V and 0 bases from J, the gap between germline ends came to 10 bases. The CDR3 spans 13 residues. Germline loops: CDR1 MDHEN, CDR2 SYDVKM. The CDR3 region has the DNA TGTGCCAGCCTCAGGTGGATGAACACTGAAGCTTTCTTT. Its protein product is CASLRWMNTEAFF.

This chain connects TRBV2 to TRBJ1-4; D is unclear. The CDR3 covers 14 residues. CDR1 and CDR2 (germline): SNHLY, FYNNEI. Trimming shortened V by 3 bases and J by 6 bases, and 11 bases separated the two germline ends. The CDR3 coding sequence is TGTGCCAGCAGTGAGGAGAGAAGGGATGAAAAACTGTTTTTT. It translates to CASSEERRDEKLFF.

This clonotype was counted only a few times. V gene TRBV5-1 combines with J gene TRBJ2-2; 7 positions agree with TRBD1. Germline V gene lookup returns CDR1 SGHRS and CDR2 YFSETQ. This CDR3 spans 15 amino acids. Unmatched junction bases numbered 9, after V lost 4 bases and J lost 6 bases. The CDR3: CASSPGTEGPGELFF. CDR3 DNA sequence: TGCGCCAGCAGCCCGGGGACAGAAGGCCCCGGGGAGCTGTTTTTT. Complete variable domain (other parts from reference TRBV5-1 and TRBJ2-2): KAGVTQTPRYLIKTRGQQVTLSCSPISGHRSVSWYQQTPGQGLQFLFEYFSETQRNKGNFPGRFSGRQFSNSRSEMNVSTLELGDSALYLCASSPGTEGPGELFFGEGSRLTVL.